Shown below are 14 T cell receptor beta chains from a single sample sequenced in a study of T-cell reconstitution after alpha-beta-depleted transplantation in children. Unique molecular identifiers were used to barcode this TCRbeta library. From the PCR reads, TCRdb called clonotypes with MiXCR, one entry per CDR3 protein. The repertoire holds some 200,000 distinct CDR3 sequences, roughly 6.3% seen once, with 4.5% in the top ten. Sequencing was performed on PBMCs, taken before TCRalphabeta/CD19-depleted stem cell transplant. The receptors originated from a girl under three years old with combined immunodeficiency, due to receive a stem cell transplant.

This clonotype has at least ten counts. The chain is built from TRBV7-8 and TRBJ1-5; weak D call: TRBD1 (6 bases). V lost 3 bases and J lost 0, with 15 bases in between. Germline CDR1 SGHVS, CDR2 FQNEAQ. This CDR3 spans 17 amino acids. CDR3 sequence reads: CASSLGAGLHSNQPQHF. CDR3 DNA: TGTGCCAGCAGCTTGGGGGCAGGATTGCATAGCAATCAGCCCCAGCATTTT.

This clonotype was counted many times. The chain combines TRBV5-6 with TRBJ2-2; no reliable D call. CDR1 is SGHDT, CDR2 YYEEEE, per germline. The CDR3 covers 16 residues. V lost 0 bases to trimming and J lost 5 bases, with 14 bases between them. The CDR3 DNA is TGTGCCAGCAGCTTGGAGTTCCGCGGTCCTACCGGGGAGCTGTTTTTT. It yields the protein CASSLEFRGPTGELFF.

This clonotype came up many times. J is TRBJ2-3 and V is TRBV7-2; the D is unclear. This CDR3 is 15 amino acids long. From germline, CDR1 is SGHTA and CDR2 FQGNSA. The V gene lost 2 bases and the J gene lost 0 bases, with 9 bases spanning the gap. This CDR3 is CASSLLPGSTDTQYF. In nucleotides, the CDR3 is TGTGCCAGCAGCTTATTACCAGGTAGCACAGATACGCAGTATTTT.

This clonotype came up many times. The chain couples TRBV7-9 to TRBJ2-3, with D possibly being TRBD1 (6 bases). CDR1 is SEHNR and CDR2 is FQNEAQ in the germline V gene (reference sequence). The V gene lost 6 bases and the J gene lost 4 bases, with 20 bases spanning the gap. This CDR3 has 16 residues. The CDR3 here is CASRNEITGFADTQYF. The CDR3 coding sequence is TGTGCCAGCAGAAACGAGATCACAGGGTTTGCAGATACGCAGTATTTT.

This clonotype was counted only a few times. The chain recombines TRBV20-1 with TRBJ2-7; 10 nucleotides line up with TRBD2. The trim removed 3 bases at V and 4 bases at J, leaving 15 bases unmatched. Germline V lookup: CDR1 DFQATT, CDR2 SNEGSKA (reference sequence). The CDR3 extends over 17 amino acids. The CDR3 region has the DNA TGCAGTGCTAGGCCCGGGGAAGCGGGAGGGCCCCCATACGAGCAGTACTTC. This translates into CSARPGEAGGPPYEQYF.

In its sample, this clonotype was seen many times. V and J are TRBV27 and TRBJ1-5; no definite D call. The CDR3 spans 13 residues. Germline V gene sequence: CDR1 MNHEY, CDR2 SMNVEV (reference sequence). Between the trimmed V and J ends, which lost 1 base and 9 bases, there was a span of 10 bases. The CDR3 sequence is CASSLFRFGPQHF. In DNA form, the CDR3 reads TGTGCCAGCAGTTTATTCCGTTTCGGGCCCCAGCATTTT.

This clonotype was found many times. Written as DNA, the CDR3 is TGTGCCAGCAGCTTAGGGGGGGCCGACGAGCAGTACTTC. Encoded protein: CASSLGGADEQYF. The J gene is TRBJ2-7, the V gene TRBV11-1; D may be TRBD1 or TRBD2 (6 bases each). The germline CDR1 and CDR2 sequences are SGHAT and FQDESV (reference sequence). CDR3 length equals 13 residues. The ends were cut back, 1 base at V and 5 bases at J, with 9 bases in the middle.

In its sample, this clonotype was seen many times. The gene calls are TRBV7-8 and TRBJ1-1; no reliable D call. V was pared by 3 bases and J by 8 bases, with 13 bases between. The CDR3 runs 13 residues. CDR1 is SGHVS, CDR2 FQNEAQ, per germline. The CDR3 protein is CASSFQFFAEAFF. The CDR3 nucleotides are TGTGCCAGCAGCTTTCAGTTTTTTGCCGAAGCTTTCTTT.

This clonotype appeared a few times. The chain joins TRBV7-2 to TRBJ2-7; D may be TRBD2 (5 bases). Germline V gene sequence: CDR1 SGHTA, CDR2 FQGNSA. The CDR3 runs to 15 residues. The V end was cut by 1 base, the J end by 2 bases, with 12 bases between. CDR3 protein: CASSLVQAAAYEQYF. The CDR3 nucleotides read TGTGCCAGCAGCTTAGTCCAAGCGGCTGCCTACGAGCAGTACTTC.

This clonotype was picked up many times. The chain employs TRBV6-2 or TRBV6-3 and TRBJ2-2, with D unresolved. Trimming took 0 bases from V and 6 from J, leaving 5 bases between them. This CDR3 is built from 13 residues. CDR1 MNHEY and CDR2 SVGEGT come from the germline V gene. As DNA, the CDR3 is TGTGCCAGCAGTTACTCCGTGGCCGGGGAGCTGTTTTTT. It yields the protein CASSYSVAGELFF.

This clonotype appeared many times. V is TRBV7-9 and J is TRBJ2-2; D gene unclear. This CDR3 contains 14 residues. V was cut by 1 base and J by 5 bases, with 8 bases left in between. Germline V gene lookup returns CDR1 SEHNR and CDR2 FQNEAQ (reference sequence). CDR3 region: CASSLGRQTGELFF. CDR3 nucleotide sequence: TGTGCCAGCAGCTTAGGGCGGCAGACCGGGGAGCTGTTTTTT.

In its sample, this clonotype was seen many times. The chain combines TRBV5-1 with TRBJ1-4, with a weak D call TRBD1 (5 bases). The CDR3 contains 15 residues. Trimming left V 3 bases short and J 6 bases short, with 15 bases between. Per germline, CDR1 SGHRS and CDR2 YFSETQ. This CDR3 is CASSSTIQGDEKLFF. The DNA for the CDR3 is TGCGCCAGCAGCTCAACTATCCAGGGAGATGAAAAACTGTTTTTT. The full variable domain, in which reference TRBV5-1 and TRBJ1-4 provide the parts outside the CDR3, is KAGVTQTPRYLIKTRGQQVTLSCSPISGHRSVSWYQQTPGQGLQFLFEYFSETQRNKGNFPGRFSGRQFSNSRSEMNVSTLELGDSALYLCASSSTIQGDEKLFFGSGTQLSVL.

This clonotype occurred a few times. V is TRBV7-3 and J is TRBJ2-7; D may be TRBD1 or TRBD2 (5 bases each). The V end lost 4 bases, the J end lost 9 bases, and 16 bases lay between the germline ends. The CDR3 totals 13 residues. Germline CDR1 and CDR2: SGHTA and FQGTGA. CDR3 in DNA: TGTGCCAGCAGCTCCCCCGGGGACCCTGGGCAGTACTTC. This encodes CASSSPGDPGQYF.

This clonotype was observed many times. The J gene is TRBJ2-1, the V gene TRBV3-1; 7 bases agree with TRBD2. V trimming: 2 bases; J trimming: 6 bases; junction bases outside the gene matches: 13. Germline CDR1 and CDR2: LGHDT and YNNKEL (reference sequence). The CDR3 is 17 amino acids. CDR3 DNA sequence: TGTGCCAGCAGCCAAATCCACCAAAGCGGGATTATCAATGAGCAGTTCTTC. Translated: CASSQIHQSGIINEQFF.